These 29 T cell receptor beta chains originate from one sample sequenced in a study of Ad26.COV2.S vaccination and SARS-CoV-2 variants. Data came from immunoSEQ multiplex PCR; TCRdb stores just in-frame clones and leaves some out. The sample has roughly 300,000 clones; about 87% are singletons. Treatment defined: about 20 received Ad26.COV2.S at low or high dose, single or two shots; roughly five received placebo; per-sample allocation not given. Specimens were obtained on day 63 following the first vaccine or placebo injection. Sequenced here: peripheral blood, sampled in a trial of Ad26.COV2.S vaccine versus placebo. The receptors originated from a person aged 18-60 years who received the Ad26.COV2.S COVID-19 vaccine or a placebo.

V and J are TRBV5-5 and TRBJ1-2; D is possibly TRBD1 (5 bases). This CDR3 has 15 amino acids. Trimming removed 2 bases at V and 5 bases at J, with 16 bases between. The germline gives CDR1 SGHKS, CDR2 YYEKEE (reference sequence). This chain's CDR3 is CASSFSTGGSYGYTF. The CDR3 DNA reads as TGTGCCAGCAGCTTCTCTACGGGGGGATCATATGGCTACACCTTC. Variable domain in full (rest from reference TRBV5-5 and TRBJ1-2): DAGVTQSPTHLIKTRGQQVTLRCSPISGHKSVSWYQQVLGQGPQFIFQYYEKEERGRGNFPDRFSARQFPNYSSELNVNALLLGDSALYLCASSFSTGGSYGYTFGSGTRLTVV.

The chain combines TRBV10-1 with TRBJ1-5; 8 nucleotides align to TRBD1. Germline CDR1 WNHNN, CDR2 SYGVQD (reference sequence). The CDR3 totals 16 residues. The J segment lost 3 bases and the V segment lost 5 bases, leaving 9 bases of the junction unmatched. In nucleotides, the CDR3 is TGCGCCAGCAGTTGGACAGGGTCTGGGGTCAATCAGCCCCAGCATTTT. It encodes CASSWTGSGVNQPQHF.

The chain combines TRBV7-6 with TRBJ1-1; D is perhaps TRBD1 (6 bases). CDR3 length equals 13 residues. V was cut by 6 bases and J by 8 bases, with 16 bases left in between. Germline values: CDR1 SGHVS, CDR2 FNYEAQ. The DNA of the CDR3 is TGTGCCAGCAGTACAATTGACAGGCCAGAAGCTTTCTTT. It encodes CASSTIDRPEAFF.

The chain employs TRBV4-3 and TRBJ1-2, with unresolved D. CDR3 length: 13 residues. V lost 4 bases and J 3 bases, leaving 9 bases between the germline ends. CDR1 and CDR2 (germline): LGHNA, YSLEER. CDR3 nucleotide sequence: TGCGCCAGCAGCCCCCGTACGCACTATGGCTACACCTTC. Translated: CASSPRTHYGYTF.

This chain joins TRBV30 and TRBJ2-1; D not certain. This CDR3 region has 12 residues. In germline, CDR1 is GTSNPN, CDR2 SVGIG (reference sequence). V lost 0 bases to trimming and J lost 7 bases, with 7 bases between them. The CDR3 DNA reads TGTGCCTGGAGTGTACCCGGGAATGAGCAGTTCTTC. This sequence encodes CAWSVPGNEQFF.

This rearrangement joins TRBV3-1 (or the pseudogene TRBV3-2) to TRBJ1-1; 9 bases match TRBD1. V was clipped by 3 bases and J by 6 bases; unmatched bases: 8. CDR3 length equals 15 residues. Germline loops: CDR1 LGHDT, CDR2 YNNKEL (reference sequence). The CDR3 here is CASSHLTGGLSEAFF. In DNA, the CDR3 is TGTGCCAGCAGCCACCTTACAGGGGGCCTATCTGAAGCTTTCTTT.

The chain employs TRBV7-2 and TRBJ1-2; weak D call: TRBD1 (5 bases). This CDR3 is 16 amino acids long. The germline V gene encodes CDR1 SGHTA and CDR2 FQGNSA. V was shortened by 7 bases and J by 7 bases, with 25 bases between the two germline ends. In DNA, the CDR3 is TGTGCCAGCACCGACGAGGGCACTCTGCAAAGGGGTGGCTACACCTTC. Protein: CASTDEGTLQRGGYTF.

V usage is TRBV7-9 and J usage is TRBJ1-5; D unresolved. V was pared by 5 bases and J by 1 base, with 12 bases between. Germline CDR1 SEHNR, CDR2 FQNEAQ (reference sequence). The CDR3 loop spans 15 amino acids. The CDR3 is CASSPVGGSNQPQHF. In DNA, the CDR3 is TGTGCCAGCAGCCCCGTAGGCGGGAGCAATCAGCCCCAGCATTTT.

The chain joins TRBV6-6 to TRBJ2-7; D unclear. V shed 2 bases and J shed 1 base, with 3 bases lying between them. The germline V gene encodes CDR1 MNHNY and CDR2 SVGAGI (reference sequence). This CDR3 is 12 amino acids long. The CDR3 DNA reads as TGTGCCAGCAGTTACGAGTCCTACGAGCAGTACTTC. Protein sequence: CASSYESYEQYF.

The table lists this clone with a count of one. This chain uses TRBV24-1 with TRBJ2-1; no clear D. The CDR3 contains 13 residues. Looked up from germline, CDR1 is KGHDR and CDR2 is SFDVKD. The ends were cut back, 2 bases at V and 5 bases at J, with 6 bases in the middle. CDR3 in DNA: TGTGCCACCAGTGATTATCAGCACAATGAGCAGTTCTTC. Translation gives CATSDYQHNEQFF.

V is TRBV5-4 and J is TRBJ2-1, with a tentative D call TRBD1 (6 bases). V was cut by 1 base and J by 8 bases, with 19 bases left in between. This CDR3 has 16 residues. Germline CDR1 and CDR2: SGHNT and YYREEE (reference sequence). The CDR3 DNA reads TGTGCCAGCAGCTTGTGGGGGCAGGCGGGCTCTTATGAGCAGTTCTTC. Its translation: CASSLWGQAGSYEQFF.

The chain joins TRBV7-9 to TRBJ2-5; D may be TRBD1 or TRBD2 (5 bases each). Trimming took off 1 base at V and 5 bases at J, with 14 bases between the two ends. Germline V lookup: CDR1 SEHNR, CDR2 FQNEAQ (reference sequence). This CDR3 is 15 amino acids long. CDR3 DNA sequence: TGTGCCAGCAGCTTAGTTGGGACGGCTGGGGAGACCCAGTACTTC. Amino acids: CASSLVGTAGETQYF. Full variable domain (remainder filled in from reference TRBV7-9 and TRBJ2-5): DTGVSQNPRHKITKRGQNVTFRCDPISEHNRLYWYRQTLGQGPEFLTYFQNEAQLEKSRLLSDRFSAERPKGSFSTLEIQRTEQGDSAMYLCASSLVGTAGETQYFGPGTRLLVL.

This rearrangement joins TRBV19 to TRBJ1-3; 7 bases are a match to TRBD1. The CDR3 is 15 residues long. From germline, CDR1 is LNHDA and CDR2 SQIVND (reference sequence). Trimming took 6 bases from V and 2 from J; bases not matched to a gene: 7. Written as DNA, the CDR3 is TGTGCCAGTAGGCCCGACAGGGTCCCTGGAAACACCATATATTTT. It encodes CASRPDRVPGNTIYF.

CDR3 sequence: CASSADYDTQYF. In DNA form, the CDR3 reads TGTGCCAGCAGCGCAGACTACGATACGCAGTATTTT. The V and J genes are TRBV9 and TRBJ2-3; D is perhaps TRBD2 (5 bases). Looked up from germline, CDR1 is SGDLS and CDR2 is YYNGEE. This CDR3 has 12 amino acids. V dropped 3 bases and J dropped 6 bases, with 8 bases sitting between them.

This chain connects TRBV28 to TRBJ1-2; TRBD1 is a possible D gene (5 bases). The CDR3 is 15 residues long. Germline V CDR1 and CDR2: MDHEN, SYDVKM. V was trimmed by 2 bases and J by 8 bases, leaving 18 bases between them. CDR3 coding DNA: TGTGCCAGCAGTTTAGCGGGCGGGGGAAGTGGCGGCTACACCTTC. Its protein product is CASSLAGGGSGGYTF.

V gene TRBV29-1 combines with J gene TRBJ2-2, with 11 positions matching TRBD1. There are 15 residues in the CDR3. Germline CDR1 and CDR2: SQVTM and ANQGSEA. Trimming took 7 bases from V and 7 from J; bases not matched to a gene: 11. CDR3 in amino acids: CSGWTGGGIIGELFF. The CDR3 nucleotides read TGCAGCGGATGGACAGGGGGCGGAATAATCGGGGAGCTGTTTTTT.

The genes are TRBV4-3 and TRBJ2-1; no definite D call. V was cut by 0 bases and J by 8 bases, with 17 bases left in between. The CDR3 covers 16 residues. Germline values: CDR1 LGHNA, CDR2 YSLEER. CDR3 sequence (DNA): TGCGCCAGCAGCCAAGATAGTGGGGTACCGACGGATGAGCAGTTCTTC. This translates into CASSQDSGVPTDEQFF.

This clone was recorded once. V usage is TRBV7-8 and J usage is TRBJ2-5; no firm D call. From germline, CDR1 is SGHVS and CDR2 FQNEAQ. V shed 4 bases and J shed 2 bases, with 17 bases lying between them. The length of the CDR3 is 16 residues. CDR3 bases: TGTGCCAGCAGCTCCCCGGCGGCAGAGAATCAAGAGACCCAGTACTTC. This encodes CASSSPAAENQETQYF.

The CDR3 reads CAWSVQRDEAFF. In DNA, the CDR3 is TGTGCCTGGAGTGTACAGAGAGACGAAGCTTTCTTT. The chain employs TRBV30 and TRBJ1-1, with D unresolved. Germline V gene lookup returns CDR1 GTSNPN and CDR2 SVGIG (reference sequence). This CDR3 contains 12 residues. With 0 bases removed from V and 8 bases from J, the gap between germline ends came to 10 bases.

This clone appeared a single time. The chain links TRBV11-3 to TRBJ2-3; 8 nucleotides line up with TRBD2. The CDR3 is 16 residues long. Germline V gene sequence: CDR1 SGHNT, CDR2 YENEEA. V was pared by 3 bases and J by 2 bases, with 7 bases of the junction left unmatched. The CDR3 protein is CASSFSAGGHTDTQYF. The CDR3 DNA follows: TGTGCCAGCAGCTTTTCCGCGGGAGGACACACAGATACGCAGTATTTT.

The chain combines TRBV6-5 with TRBJ1-1; TRBD1 is a possible D gene (5 bases). Germline-derived CDR1 and CDR2 are MNHEY and SVGAGI. Trimming stripped 6 bases from V and 0 bases from J, with 8 bases between. There are 13 residues in the CDR3. CDR3 loop: CASRPDMNTEAFF. DNA for the CDR3: TGTGCCAGCAGACCGGACATGAACACTGAAGCTTTCTTT.

This chain connects TRBV9 to TRBJ1-2; possibly TRBD1 for D (5 bases). The CDR3 has 13 amino acids. V was trimmed by 0 bases and J by 6 bases, leaving 9 bases between them. Germline CDR1 SGDLS, CDR2 YYNGEE. DNA for the CDR3: TGTGCCAGCAGCGTAGCCAGGGAGGATGGCTACACCTTC. Its translation: CASSVAREDGYTF.

This chain joins TRBV5-1 and TRBJ2-2; no firm D call. V shed 6 bases and J shed 0 bases, with 15 bases lying between them. CDR3 length: 16 amino acids. Looked up from germline, CDR1 is SGHRS and CDR2 is YFSETQ. The CDR3 DNA follows: TGCGCCAGCATTAAAAGTACGAGCGCGAACACCGGGGAGCTGTTTTTT. Protein: CASIKSTSANTGELFF.

The chain recombines TRBV6-5 with TRBJ2-7, with D hard to call. This CDR3 region has 11 residues. Germline CDR1 reads MNHEY; CDR2 reads SVGAGI. The V end was cut by 7 bases, the J end by 4 bases, with 8 bases between. CDR3 nucleotide sequence: TGTGCCAGCATCCACAGATACGAGCAGTACTTC. Amino acid sequence: CASIHRYEQYF.

CDR3 amino acids: CSVTGNYGYTF. The CDR3 DNA sequence: TGCAGTGTGACAGGGAACTATGGCTACACCTTC. V and J are TRBV20-1 and TRBJ1-2; 7 nucleotides line up with TRBD1. CDR1 is DFQATT, CDR2 SNEGSKA, per germline (reference sequence). The CDR3 has 11 amino acids. V was pared by 7 bases and J by 2 bases, with 1 base of the junction left unmatched.

V gene TRBV28 combines with J gene TRBJ2-7; TRBD1 matches at 9 bases. The CDR3 is 15 amino acids. Per germline, CDR1 MDHEN and CDR2 SYDVKM. V was clipped by 4 bases and J by 1 base; unmatched bases: 5. The CDR3, as DNA: TGTGCCAGCAGTTCGCCGGGACAGGGATCCTACGAGCAGTACTTC. It translates to CASSSPGQGSYEQYF. Full variable domain (remainder filled in from reference TRBV28 and TRBJ2-7): DVKVTQSSRYLVKRTGEKVFLECVQDMDHENMFWYRQDPGLGLRLIYFSYDVKMKEKGDIPEGYSVSREKKERFSLILESASTNQTSMYLCASSSPGQGSYEQYFGPGTRLTVT.

The chain employs TRBV4-2 and TRBJ1-2, with unresolved D. Trimming stripped 0 bases from V and 7 bases from J, with 12 bases between. This CDR3 spans 14 amino acids. Germline loops: CDR1 LGHNA, CDR2 YNFKEQ. The CDR3 reads CASSQEWGLGGYTF. DNA for the CDR3: TGTGCCAGCAGCCAAGAGTGGGGATTGGGTGGCTACACCTTC.

The chain uses TRBV12-5 and TRBJ2-5; possible D gene TRBD2, 5 bases. V lost 8 bases, J lost 2 bases, and 15 bases lay in between. Germline CDR1 LGHNT, CDR2 FRNRAP. The CDR3 covers 14 residues. The CDR3, as DNA: TGTGCTAGTACGAGGGATCGACCTCAAGAGACCCAGTACTTC. Its protein is CASTRDRPQETQYF. Full variable domain (remainder filled in from reference TRBV12-5 and TRBJ2-5): DARVTQTPRHKVTEMGQEVTMRCQPILGHNTVFWYRQTMMQGLELLAYFRNRAPLDDSGMPKDRFSAEMPDATLATLKIQPSEPRDSAVYFCASTRDRPQETQYFGPGTRLLVL.

This chain joins TRBV5-1 and TRBJ2-2; 10 bases are a match to TRBD1. J gave up 3 bases and V 5 bases, and 16 bases lay outside the gene matches. The CDR3 is made up of 19 amino acids. Per germline, CDR1 SGHRS and CDR2 YFSETQ. CDR3: CASRPPGTGVSLDTGELFF. The CDR3 DNA reads TGCGCCAGCAGGCCCCCCGGGACAGGGGTCTCGTTGGACACCGGGGAGCTGTTTTTT.